The T cell receptor beta chain described here comes from a study of blood T cell repertoires in COVID-19 (dated by TCRdb to 2018 to 2021). Looking at the study overall: Samples from collaborators originated in the United States, Italy and Spain and spanned both the acute and convalescent phases of COVID-19. The prospective study material was composed of cDNA or gDNA derived from T cells, B-cell-depleted T cells, or PBMCs. Samples came from the ongoing ImmuneRACE study (first 160 participants) plus 1,254 subjects from 6 global collaborators. A freely available public database, intended as a resource for researchers studying the immune response to SARS-CoV-2, is where the repertoires were released. Where HLA class I and class II types were available, the types were taken from metadata supplied by the sample provider, not from assay-based typing. The dataset comprised deeply sampled blood TCRbeta repertoires from subjects exposed to, actively infected with, or recovered from COVID-19. Nearly every sample came with metadata listing a de-identified subject ID, COVID-19 status, age in years and sex. The full study reports these points: How much clinical and demographic metadata was included differed by source and by participant, and the metadata was provided uncurated.

This clone was detected only once. This clone's antigen is unknown. The input lacks base qualities; no much larger clone sits a single base away. At the junction V is shortened by 0 bases and J by 5 bases, with 13 bases in between. In the germline V gene (reference sequence), CDR1 corresponds to GTSNPN and CDR2 to SVGIG. The cysteine opens and the phenylalanine closes a CDR3 of 15 amino acids. Here the CDR3 DNA is all that survives: 45 bases in frame from base 1. Each collaborating institution followed its own protocols to collect whole blood in K2EDTA tubes. For TCRbeta analysis, collaborator samples were shipped as frozen whole blood, as isolated PBMCs, or as DNA extracted from either sample type. The immunoSEQ Assay, a bias-controlled multiplex PCR, was used to amplify TCRbeta CDR3 regions from genomic DNA. The authors processed their data as follows. Nucleated cell counts per sample were estimated from amplification of reference gene primers within the assay. To quantify the absolute abundance of each unique TCRbeta CDR3 rearrangement, sequence reads were collapsed and filtered. For each sample, productive Simpson clonality was calculated by taking the square root of Simpson's diversity index across productive rearrangements. Here the immuneACCESS table is served through TCRdb, limited to in-frame sequences with V and J called. Missing clones are a known gap in these copies; in checked studies unresolved V genes cover under half, and the rest lacks a known reason. Clone size and V and J calls were adopted from that table, with D and trimming inferred from the DNA. The sample includes around 84,000 clones, with around 79% observed a single time. Of the sample, over 5.5% is held by the ten largest clones.

Sequences were obtained from peripheral blood. This sequence was found in a man aged 45 to 65 with active or convalescent COVID-19. The chain is assembled from TRBV30 and TRBJ1-4, with the D gene not clear enough to name. Read as DNA, the sequence is TGTGCCTGGAGTGTACAGAGGGCTTACAATGAAAAACTGTTTTTT. This is translated as CAWSVQRAYNEKLFF. With all but the CDR3 taken from the reference TRBV30 and TRBJ1-4 genes, the full variable domain is: SQTIHQWPATLVQPVGSPLSLECTVEGTSNPNLYWYRQAAGRGLQLLFYSVGIGQISSEVPQNLSASRPQDRQFILSSKKLLLSDSGFYLCAWSVQRAYNEKLFFGSGTQLSVL.